This is a list of T cell receptor beta chains from one sample in a study of blood T cell repertoires in COVID-19. Produced via immunoSEQ multiplex PCR; TCRdb's table is partial and in-frame only. In the table there are some 400,000 clones, approximately 86% of which are singletons. The sequencing sample was made of peripheral blood. These receptors were collected from a human donor in a cohort sampled during active COVID-19. The conserved cysteine and the conserved F or W are not part of the CDR3 here. Each record gives: J gene, clone size, V gene, CDR3 protein. Clone size, where shown, is once, few, many, or a class for clones that have expanded.

j_call: TRBJ2-5; clone_size: .; v_call: TRBV28; cdr3_aa: ASSVGGRAYQETQY
j_call: TRBJ2-6; clone_size: .; v_call: TRBV6-4; cdr3_aa: ASSASSGANVLT
j_call: TRBJ2-1; clone_size: .; v_call: TRBV5-6; cdr3_aa: ASSLWRSSYNEQF
j_call: TRBJ1-4; clone_size: .; v_call: TRBV7-6; cdr3_aa: ASSLETAFNEKLF
j_call: TRBJ1-2; clone_size: .; v_call: TRBV5-1; cdr3_aa: ASSGTGGPYGYT
j_call: TRBJ2-5; clone_size: .; v_call: TRBV6-5; cdr3_aa: ASSTMGLAGETQY
j_call: TRBJ1-5; clone_size: .; v_call: TRBV3-1/TRBV3-2; cdr3_aa: ASGDDNQPQH
j_call: TRBJ1-1; clone_size: .; v_call: TRBV7-8; cdr3_aa: ASSLGLAEAF
j_call: TRBJ2-7; clone_size: .; v_call: TRBV23-1; cdr3_aa: ASSQLKAGAWEQY
j_call: TRBJ1-5; clone_size: .; v_call: TRBV14; cdr3_aa: ASSQDQPRTGDRGQPQH
j_call: TRBJ2-1; clone_size: .; v_call: TRBV9; cdr3_aa: ASSVELAGKNEQF
j_call: TRBJ2-3; clone_size: .; v_call: TRBV9; cdr3_aa: ASSVSGGADTQY
j_call: TRBJ2-7; clone_size: few; v_call: TRBV6-5; cdr3_aa: ATSRAYEQY
j_call: TRBJ2-1; clone_size: .; v_call: TRBV3-1/TRBV3-2; cdr3_aa: ASSQDRGGRAVSEQF
j_call: TRBJ2-1; clone_size: .; v_call: TRBV18; cdr3_aa: ASSPSMGTTNEQF
j_call: TRBJ2-5; clone_size: .; v_call: TRBV5-1; cdr3_aa: ASSLEGTGPETQY
j_call: TRBJ2-1; clone_size: .; v_call: TRBV19; cdr3_aa: ATAGGPGNEQF
j_call: TRBJ2-3; clone_size: .; v_call: TRBV24-1; cdr3_aa: ATSDLLGGGGQY
j_call: TRBJ1-4; clone_size: .; v_call: TRBV2; cdr3_aa: ASRRRAGGNEKLF
j_call: TRBJ2-7; clone_size: .; v_call: TRBV14; cdr3_aa: ASSQGRLAGANEQY
j_call: TRBJ1-4; clone_size: .; v_call: TRBV7-2; cdr3_aa: ASSFLLGAANEKLF
j_call: TRBJ2-7; clone_size: many; v_call: TRBV4-1; cdr3_aa: ASSHGTGGGYEQY
j_call: TRBJ1-5; clone_size: .; v_call: TRBV7-2; cdr3_aa: ASSLRTGKNQPQH
j_call: TRBJ1-1; clone_size: .; v_call: TRBV2; cdr3_aa: ASSFQNEAF
j_call: TRBJ2-5; clone_size: .; v_call: TRBV6-5; cdr3_aa: ASRVGADQETQY
j_call: TRBJ1-1; clone_size: few; v_call: TRBV15; cdr3_aa: ATSRDRRTEAF